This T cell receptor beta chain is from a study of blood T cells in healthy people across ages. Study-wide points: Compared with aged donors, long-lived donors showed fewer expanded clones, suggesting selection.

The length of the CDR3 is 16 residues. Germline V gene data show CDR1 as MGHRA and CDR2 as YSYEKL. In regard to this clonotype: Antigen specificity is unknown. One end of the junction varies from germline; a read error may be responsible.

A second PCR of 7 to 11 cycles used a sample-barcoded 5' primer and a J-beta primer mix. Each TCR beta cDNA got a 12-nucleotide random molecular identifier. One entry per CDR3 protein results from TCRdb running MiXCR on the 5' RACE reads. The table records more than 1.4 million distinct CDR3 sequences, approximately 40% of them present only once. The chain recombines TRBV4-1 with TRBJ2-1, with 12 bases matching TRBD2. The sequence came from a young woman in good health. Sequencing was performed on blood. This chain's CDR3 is CPSSQSGTSGWREQFF. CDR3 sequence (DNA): TGCCCCAGCAGCCAGTCCGGGACTAGCGGGTGGCGGGAGCAGTTCTTC.